This entry lists 30 T cell receptor beta chains sequenced from one sample in a study of shared clonotypes between healthy human individuals. TCRdb's table, derived via immunoSEQ multiplex PCR, lists solely in-frame clones and lacks some. The sample consists of about half a million clones, around 79% of them appearing once. Material: PBMCs. The receptors here all came from a woman aged 40 to 50 in good health. Some clones in this sample may be carry-over from other donors' samples.

The CDR3 DNA follows: TGTGCCAGCAGCTTCTCGGGGGAAGAGACCCAGTACTTC. It translates to CASSFSGEETQYF. V usage is TRBV5-8 and J usage is TRBJ2-5, with D maybe TRBD2 (6 bases). The CDR3 contains 13 residues. The V gene's germline CDR1 is SGHTS and CDR2 YDEGEE. Between the trimmed V and J ends, which lost 2 bases and 3 bases, there was a span of 8 bases.

The chain is built from TRBV14 and TRBJ2-1; D might be TRBD2 (5 bases). The CDR3 covers 12 residues. Germline V gene data show CDR1 as SGHDN and CDR2 as FVKESK. Trimming left V 8 bases short and J 6 bases short, with 11 bases between. CDR3 region: CASGRLTNEQFF. CDR3 DNA: TGTGCCAGCGGAAGACTAACCAATGAGCAGTTCTTC.

This clone appeared a single time. V and J are TRBV18 and TRBJ2-7; TRBD1 matches 7 bases. The germline V gene has CDR1 KGHSH and CDR2 LQKENI. J was trimmed by 2 bases and V by 4 bases; bases with no gene match: 5. This CDR3 comprises 14 residues. The CDR3 nucleotides read TGTGCCAGCTCACAACGACAGGGAGCCTACGAGCAGTACTTC. Amino acid sequence: CASSQRQGAYEQYF.

V and J are TRBV2 and TRBJ2-5, with 12 bases aligning to TRBD2. The V and J ends lost 5 bases and 2 bases, in that order; junction bases with no gene match: 6. Germline V gene data show CDR1 as SNHLY and CDR2 as FYNNEI. The length of the CDR3 is 16 residues. CDR3 in amino acids: CASSPLGLAGQETQYF. The CDR3 DNA sequence: TGTGCCAGCAGTCCCCTTGGACTAGCGGGGCAAGAGACCCAGTACTTC.

The chain joins TRBV28 to TRBJ2-7, with 10 nucleotides matching TRBD2. The V segment lost 5 bases and the J segment 2 bases; nucleotides outside the gene matches: 15. There are 18 residues in the CDR3. CDR1 MDHEN and CDR2 SYDVKM come from the germline V gene. In nucleotides, the CDR3 is TGTGCCAGCAGTCCCCTGTTGACTAGCGGGTCGTCACCCTACGAGCAGTACTTC. The encoded protein is CASSPLLTSGSSPYEQYF.

V usage is TRBV5-1 and J usage is TRBJ2-1; 10 nucleotides line up with TRBD1. V gave up 9 bases and J gave up 3 bases; unmatched junction bases: 6. Germline V CDR1 and CDR2: SGHRS, YFSETQ. The CDR3 has 14 residues. CDR3 bases: TGCGCCACCCCGCGGGACAGGGGCTACAATGAGCAGTTCTTC. Encoded protein: CATPRDRGYNEQFF.

This clone has a handful of counts. The CDR3 is CASSSIGTGNQPQHF. CDR3 DNA: TGTGCCAGCAGCTCGATCGGGACAGGGAATCAGCCCCAGCATTTT. The genes are TRBV7-9 and TRBJ1-5, with 9 bases that match TRBD1. The J segment lost 4 bases and the V segment lost 4 bases, leaving 5 bases of the junction unmatched. The CDR3 totals 15 residues. Germline V gene lookup returns CDR1 SEHNR and CDR2 FQNEAQ (reference sequence).

The gene calls are TRBV18 and TRBJ2-7, with 8 bases matching TRBD1. With 3 bases clipped from V and 4 bases from J, the junction kept 8 bases outside the gene matches. The CDR3 contains 15 residues. The germline gives CDR1 KGHSH, CDR2 LQKENI. The CDR3 reads CASSPGQGYAYEQYF. The CDR3 bases are TGTGCCAGCTCACCCGGACAGGGCTATGCATACGAGCAGTACTTC.

This clone turned up a few times. J is TRBJ1-2 and V is TRBV30; D gene uncertain. The CDR3 extends over 13 amino acids. Trimming removed 4 bases at V and 0 bases at J, with 9 bases between. CDR1 is GTSNPN, CDR2 SVGIG, per germline (reference sequence). CDR3 sequence: CAWKILANYGYTF. CDR3 bases: TGTGCCTGGAAAATTCTCGCTAACTATGGCTACACCTTC.

This chain connects TRBV28 to TRBJ1-4, with TRBD1 as a possible D gene (5 bases). Germline CDR1 is MDHEN and CDR2 is SYDVKM. V shed 6 bases and J shed 7 bases, with 21 bases lying between them. The CDR3 is 16 amino acids. Here the CDR3 reads CASSQPSGTGSEKLFF. The CDR3 DNA is TGTGCCAGCAGCCAACCTTCCGGGACGGGATCTGAAAAACTGTTTTTT.

The J gene is TRBJ2-4, the V gene TRBV19; possibly TRBD2 for D (6 bases). Trimming shortened V by 7 bases and J by 5 bases, and 15 bases separated the two germline ends. This CDR3 is 14 amino acids long. CDR1 is LNHDA, CDR2 SQIVND, per germline (reference sequence). CDR3 loop: CASTEGILENIQYF. The CDR3 DNA follows: TGTGCCAGTACGGAGGGTATACTCGAAAACATTCAGTACTTC.

The chain is built from TRBV5-1 and TRBJ2-1, with TRBD2 as a possible D gene (5 bases). V lost 4 bases and J lost 0, with 14 bases in between. Per the germline V gene, CDR1 is SGHRS and CDR2 is YFSETQ. The CDR3 sequence is 16 residues long. CDR3 coding DNA: TGCGCCAGCAGCCGAGGAACGGGAAGCTCCTACAATGAGCAGTTCTTC. Protein product: CASSRGTGSSYNEQFF.

DNA of the CDR3: TGTGCCAGCTCCCAAGACCAAAACCTCTACGAGCAGTACTTC. Protein product: CASSQDQNLYEQYF. The rearrangement uses TRBV18 and TRBJ2-7, with D unresolved. V was pared by 6 bases and J by 3 bases, with 15 bases between. The CDR3 sequence is 14 residues long. Germline CDR1 is KGHSH and CDR2 is LQKENI.

This clone has only a few counts. This chain links TRBV7-2 with TRBJ2-1; 7 bases are a match to TRBD1. V dropped 0 bases and J dropped 4; count of bases not matched to a gene: 0. The CDR3 is 14 residues long. Germline CDR1 is SGHTA and CDR2 is FQGNSA. CDR3 sequence: CASSLAGQYNEQFF. DNA for the CDR3: TGTGCCAGCAGCTTAGCGGGACAGTACAATGAGCAGTTCTTC.

V and J are TRBV4-1 and TRBJ1-3; 8 positions agree with TRBD1. Germline V CDR1 and CDR2: MGHRA, YSYEKL. The CDR3 loop spans 15 amino acids. The ends lost 1 base at V and 4 bases at J; junction bases unmatched: 3. The CDR3 DNA reads TGCGCCAGCAGCCAAGGGACAGGGCCCGGAAACACCATATATTTT. This gives the protein CASSQGTGPGNTIYF.

The chain has TRBV6-6 and TRBJ2-5; 8 bases agree with TRBD1. V lost 8 bases, J lost 5 bases, and 7 bases stayed unmatched. This CDR3 is built from 13 residues. Germline V gene lookup returns CDR1 MNHNY and CDR2 SVGAGI (reference sequence). For the CDR3, the DNA is TGTGCCAGCGCAGGGGGCGCGAAGGAGACCCAGTACTTC. Its protein is CASAGGAKETQYF.

This clone appeared once. The chain carries TRBV30 and TRBJ2-2, with D perhaps TRBD1 (6 bases). In germline, CDR1 is GTSNPN, CDR2 SVGIG (reference sequence). The CDR3 is 13 amino acids. V was clipped by 5 bases and J by 4 bases, with 11 bases between them. CDR3 sequence (DNA): TGTGCCTGGCAGGGACATGCCACCGGGGAGCTGTTTTTT. Translated: CAWQGHATGELFF. Variable domain in full (rest from reference TRBV30 and TRBJ2-2): SQTIHQWPATLVQPVGSPLSLECTVEGTSNPNLYWYRQAAGRGLQLLFYSVGIGQISSEVPQNLSASRPQDRQFILSSKKLLLSDSGFYLCAWQGHATGELFFGEGSRLTVL.

V is TRBV28 and J is TRBJ1-1, with D possibly TRBD1 on 6 matching bases. CDR1 MDHEN and CDR2 SYDVKM come from the germline V gene. This CDR3 contains 16 residues. The V end lost 2 bases, the J end lost 4 bases, and 17 bases lay between the germline ends. The CDR3 DNA reads TGTGCCAGCAGTTTAACAGGGACTCCTTGGGGCACTGAAGCTTTCTTT. This translates into CASSLTGTPWGTEAFF.

This clone was counted between two and nine times. The rearrangement joins TRBV5-4 to TRBJ1-6; tentative D call: TRBD1 (5 bases). This CDR3 contains 15 residues. Germline values: CDR1 SGHNT, CDR2 YYREEE (reference sequence). V lost 2 bases and J 12 bases, leaving 18 bases between the germline ends. In nucleotides, the CDR3 is TGTGCCAGCAGCTTAGACCCCGGCCAGGGTGAACCCCTCCACTTT. Translated: CASSLDPGQGEPLHF.

The chain is built from TRBV21-1 and TRBJ1-1; the table assigns TRBD1, which was not confirmed against the DNA. TRBV21-1 is given as a pseudogene. The CDR3 covers 15 residues. The chain's CDR3 is CASSKHRHTNTEAFF. CDR3 nucleotides: TGTGCCAGCAGCAAACATCGTCACACGAACACTGAAGCTTTCTTT.

CDR3 coding DNA: TGTGCCACCAGCAGAGTGGGCACAAGGTTCCCTTACCCCCATGGCTACACCTTC. It specifies CATSRVGTRFPYPHGYTF. J is TRBJ1-2 and V is TRBV15, with no clear D. The V gene lost 1 base and the J gene lost 6 bases, with 24 bases spanning the gap. Germline V gene sequence: CDR1 LNHNV, CDR2 YYDKDF (reference sequence). The length of the CDR3 is 18 residues. Full variable domain (rest looked up from reference TRBV15 and TRBJ1-2): DAMVIQNPRYQVTQFGKPVTLSCSQTLNHNVMYWYQQKSSQAPKLLFHYYDKDFNNEADTPDNFQSRRPNTSFCFLDIRSPGLGDTAMYLCATSRVGTRFPYPHGYTFGSGTRLTVV.

This clone was picked up one time. The chain carries TRBV28 and TRBJ1-5, with TRBD1 as a possible D gene (5 bases). The CDR3 loop spans 15 amino acids. V lost 4 bases to trimming and J lost 0 bases, with 10 bases between them. The germline gives CDR1 MDHEN, CDR2 SYDVKM. CDR3 sequence reads: CASSWAGHSNQPQHF. CDR3 DNA sequence: TGTGCCAGCAGTTGGGCAGGACATAGCAATCAGCCCCAGCATTTT.

The CDR3 DNA reads as TGTGCCAGCTCACCGGGACAGAACTATAATTCACCCCTCCACTTT. It translates to CASSPGQNYNSPLHF. The V call is TRBV18, the J call TRBJ1-6; 7 bases agree with TRBD1. Looked up from germline, CDR1 is KGHSH and CDR2 is LQKENI. This CDR3 contains 15 residues. V dropped 3 bases and J dropped 3; count of bases not matched to a gene: 2.

The chain employs TRBV6-4 and TRBJ2-2; no reliable D call. The CDR3 sequence is 16 residues long. The V end was cut by 4 bases, the J end by 0 bases, with 12 bases between. The germline gives CDR1 MRHNA, CDR2 SNTAGT. CDR3 in amino acids: CASSGVFRPNTGELFF. The CDR3, as DNA: TGTGCCAGCAGTGGGGTATTCAGACCGAACACCGGGGAGCTGTTTTTT.

The chain links TRBV7-9 to TRBJ2-2, with D possibly matching TRBD2 (5 bases). Germline V gene data show CDR1 as SEHNR and CDR2 as FQNEAQ (reference sequence). Trimming took off 6 bases at V and 0 bases at J, with 11 bases between the two ends. CDR3 length: 15 amino acids. The CDR3 nucleotides are TGTGCCAGCAGGGGAAACGGGACGAACACCGGGGAGCTGTTTTTT. This translates into CASRGNGTNTGELFF.

This clone was counted between two and nine times. V and J are TRBV29-1 and TRBJ1-4, with D possibly TRBD1 on 6 matching bases. The CDR3 sequence is 14 residues long. V was cut by 6 bases and J by 7 bases, with 18 bases left in between. In germline, CDR1 is SQVTM, CDR2 ANQGSEA. CDR3 amino acids: CSVDTGFRGEKLFF. The CDR3 nucleotides are TGCAGCGTGGATACAGGGTTTCGGGGTGAAAAACTGTTTTTT. Supplemented by reference TRBV29-1 and TRBJ1-4, the full variable domain reads SAVISQKPSRDICQRGTSLTIQCQVDSQVTMMFWYRQQPGQSLTLIATANQGSEATYESGFVIDKFPISRPNLTFSTLTVSNMSPEDSSIYLCSVDTGFRGEKLFFGSGTQLSVL.

This rearrangement joins TRBV7-9 to TRBJ2-5; tentatively, D is TRBD2 (5 bases). This CDR3 is 14 amino acids long. The germline CDR1 and CDR2 sequences are SEHNR and FQNEAQ (reference sequence). V lost 6 bases, J lost 5 bases, and 16 bases lay in between. The CDR3 sequence is CASRNQRAGETQYF. The CDR3 DNA sequence: TGTGCCAGCAGAAACCAGAGGGCCGGGGAGACCCAGTACTTC.

The V and J genes are TRBV5-4 and TRBJ1-3, with D unresolved. V was shortened by 0 bases and J by 0 bases, with 7 bases between the two germline ends. Germline loops: CDR1 SGHNT, CDR2 YYREEE (reference sequence). The CDR3 is 15 amino acids. The CDR3 coding sequence is TGTGCCAGCAGCTTGGGTCGAAGCTCTGGAAACACCATATATTTT. Its protein is CASSLGRSSGNTIYF.

The chain links TRBV5-6 to TRBJ2-5; D remains unclear. This CDR3 has 14 residues. V lost 4 bases, J lost 1 base, and 11 bases lay in between. Germline CDR1 and CDR2: SGHDT and YYEEEE. CDR3 amino acids: CASSPQQIQETQYF. CDR3 nucleotides: TGTGCCAGCAGCCCTCAACAAATCCAAGAGACCCAGTACTTC.

The chain links TRBV5-6 to TRBJ2-3, with D perhaps TRBD2 (6 bases). CDR3 length: 12 residues. With 4 bases removed from V and 5 bases from J, the gap between germline ends came to 8 bases. Germline assignment: CDR1 SGHDT and CDR2 YYEEEE. The CDR3 region is CASSMGGDTQYF. For the CDR3, the DNA is TGTGCCAGCAGCATGGGGGGAGATACGCAGTATTTT.